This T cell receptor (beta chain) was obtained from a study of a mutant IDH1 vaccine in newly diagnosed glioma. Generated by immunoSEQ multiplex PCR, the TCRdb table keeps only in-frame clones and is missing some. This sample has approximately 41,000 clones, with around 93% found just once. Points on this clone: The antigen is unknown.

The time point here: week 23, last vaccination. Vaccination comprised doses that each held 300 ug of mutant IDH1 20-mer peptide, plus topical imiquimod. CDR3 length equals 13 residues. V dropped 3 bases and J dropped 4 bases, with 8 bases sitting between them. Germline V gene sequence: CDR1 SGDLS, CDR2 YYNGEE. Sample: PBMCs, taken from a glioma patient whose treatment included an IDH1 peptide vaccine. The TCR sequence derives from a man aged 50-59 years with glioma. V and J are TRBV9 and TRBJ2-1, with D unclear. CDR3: CASSEAPYNEQFF. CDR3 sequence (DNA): TGTGCCAGCAGCGAGGCCCCGTACAATGAGCAGTTCTTC. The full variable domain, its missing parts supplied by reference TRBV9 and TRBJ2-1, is DSGVTQTPKHLITATGQRVTLRCSPRSGDLSVYWYQQSLDQGLQFLIQYYNGEERAKGNILERFSAQQFPDLHSELNLSSLELGDSALYFCASSEAPYNEQFFGPGTRLTVL.